This TCR beta chain was obtained from a study of blood T cell repertoires in COVID-19. Study overall: Samples of COVID-19 (acute and convalescent) were obtained from the United States, Italy and Spain. T cells, B-cell-depleted T cells, or PBMCs provided the cDNA or gDNA that served as material.

As processed by the authors: Quantification of nucleated cells was approximated via reference gene primer amplification. Profiled with immunoSEQ multiplex PCR; TCRdb holds only in-frame clones, not every one. Clone size and V and J calls were adopted from that table, with D and trimming inferred from the DNA. In the table there are 65,000 to 85,000 clones, around 91% of which are singletons. The V gene's germline CDR1 is LGHNA and CDR2 YNFKEQ. This CDR3 is 13 amino acids long. Germline trimming cut 4 bases from V and 6 bases from J; bases unmatched to any gene: 1. This clonotype was obtained from a human donor in a cohort sampled during active COVID-19. Sequencing was performed on peripheral blood. The chain couples TRBV4-2 to TRBJ2-2; TRBD2 agrees at 8 bases. The CDR3 sequence: CASSRTSSGELFF. The CDR3 nucleotides are TGTGCCAGCAGCCGGACTAGCTCCGGGGAGCTGTTTTTT.